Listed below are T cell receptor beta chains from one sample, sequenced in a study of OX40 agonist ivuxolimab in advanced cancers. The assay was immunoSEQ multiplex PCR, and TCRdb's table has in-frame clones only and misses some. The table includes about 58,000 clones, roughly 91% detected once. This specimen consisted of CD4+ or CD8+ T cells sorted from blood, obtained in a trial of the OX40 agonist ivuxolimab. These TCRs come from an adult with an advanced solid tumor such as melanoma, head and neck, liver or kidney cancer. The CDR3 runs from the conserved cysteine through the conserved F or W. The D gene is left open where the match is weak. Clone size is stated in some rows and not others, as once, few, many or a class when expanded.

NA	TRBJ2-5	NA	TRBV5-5	CASSLVRRRDQETQYF	TGTGCCAGCAGCTTGGTCCGCAGAAGGGACCAAGAGACCCAGTACTTC
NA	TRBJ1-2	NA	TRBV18	CASSPPGLSSNYGYTF	TGTGCCAGCTCACCCCCGGGCCTGAGTTCTAACTATGGCTACACCTTC
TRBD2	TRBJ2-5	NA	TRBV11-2	CASSSLLADQETQYF	TGTGCCAGCAGCTCTCTACTAGCGGACCAAGAGACCCAGTACTTC
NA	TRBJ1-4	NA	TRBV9	CASSVGGAPNEKLFF	TGTGCCAGCAGCGTAGGGGGGGCGCCGAACGAAAAACTGTTTTTT
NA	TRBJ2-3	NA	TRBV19	CASSPPGASTDTQYF	TGTGCCAGTAGTCCCCCGGGTGCTAGCACAGATACGCAGTATTTT
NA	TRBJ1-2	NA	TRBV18	CASSTGTLYGYTF	TGTGCCAGCTCAACCGGGACACTATATGGCTACACCTTC
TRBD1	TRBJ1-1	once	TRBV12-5	CASGARTGLNTEAFF	TGTGCTAGTGGTGCCCGGACAGGGTTGAACACTGAAGCTTTCTTT
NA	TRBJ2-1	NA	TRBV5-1	CASSLSQGTYNEQFF	TGCGCCAGCAGCTTGAGTCAGGGGACCTACAATGAGCAGTTCTTC
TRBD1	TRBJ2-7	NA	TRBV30	CAWGTGSSYEQYF	TGTGCCTGGGGGACAGGGAGCTCCTACGAGCAGTACTTC
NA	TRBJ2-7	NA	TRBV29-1	CSVERTEGEQYF	TGCAGCGTTGAGAGAACAGAGGGCGAGCAGTACTTC
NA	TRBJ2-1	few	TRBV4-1	CASSQEGTLRGEQFF	TGCGCCAGCAGCCAAGAGGGGACACTTCGGGGTGAGCAGTTCTTC
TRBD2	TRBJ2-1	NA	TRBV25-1	CASSELTSDEQFF	TGTGCCAGCAGTGAATTAACTAGCGATGAGCAGTTCTTC
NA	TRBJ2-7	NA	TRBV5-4	CASSRNRGGYEQYF	TGTGCCAGCAGCCGAAACAGGGGAGGGTACGAGCAGTACTTC
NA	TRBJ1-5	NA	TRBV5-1	CASREGSNQPQHF	TGCGCCAGCAGAGAGGGTAGCAATCAGCCCCAGCATTTT
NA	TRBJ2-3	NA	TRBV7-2	CASSLGDRGSQYF	TGTGCCAGCAGCTTAGGGGATCGAGGGTCGCAGTATTTT
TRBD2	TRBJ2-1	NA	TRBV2	CASSGLAGGYEQFF	TGTGCCAGCAGTGGACTAGCGGGGGGGTATGAGCAGTTCTTC
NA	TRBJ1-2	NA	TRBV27	CASSFGAGWDYTF	TGTGCCAGCAGTTTTGGTGCAGGGTGGGACTACACCTTC
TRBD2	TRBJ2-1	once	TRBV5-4	CASSPLAGGSYNEQFF	TGTGCCAGCAGCCCACTAGCGGGGGGCTCCTACAATGAGCAGTTCTTC
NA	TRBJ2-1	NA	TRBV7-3	CASSLGFGSNEQFF	TGTGCCAGCAGCTTAGGGTTTGGCTCCAATGAGCAGTTCTTC
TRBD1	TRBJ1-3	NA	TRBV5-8	CASSLRGNTIYF	TGTGCCAGCAGCCTCAGGGGGAACACCATATATTTT
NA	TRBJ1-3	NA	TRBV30	CAWSTPGNTIYF	TGTGCCTGGAGTACGCCCGGGAACACCATATATTTT
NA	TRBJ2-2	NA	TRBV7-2	CASSLRAGQTGELFF	TGTGCCAGCAGCTTAAGGGCTGGCCAAACCGGGGAGCTGTTTTTT
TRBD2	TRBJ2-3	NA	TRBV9	CASSVAPSGGTDTQYF	TGTGCCAGCAGCGTAGCTCCTAGCGGGGGTACAGATACGCAGTATTTT
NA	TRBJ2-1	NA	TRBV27	CASSSNKLGGYNEQFF	TGTGCCAGCAGTTCTAACAAACTGGGGGGATACAATGAGCAGTTCTTC
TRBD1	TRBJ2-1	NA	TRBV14	CASSRDSLNNEQFF	TGTGCCAGCAGCCGGGACAGTCTAAACAATGAGCAGTTCTTC
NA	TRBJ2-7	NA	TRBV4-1	CASSQESMGRYEQYF	TGCGCCAGCAGCCAAGAGTCAATGGGTCGATACGAGCAGTACTTC
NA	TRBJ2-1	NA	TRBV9	CASSYGGNTYNEQFF	TGTGCCAGCAGCTACGGGGGAAACACCTACAATGAGCAGTTCTTC
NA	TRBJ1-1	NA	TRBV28	CASSSDLLLNTEAFF	TGTGCCAGCAGTTCCGACCTACTCTTGAACACTGAAGCTTTCTTT
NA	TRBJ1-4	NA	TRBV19	CASSIVGAGAPNEKLFF	TGTGCCAGTAGTATTGTGGGGGCTGGGGCCCCTAATGAAAAACTGTTTTTT
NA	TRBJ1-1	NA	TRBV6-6	CASRYERGYNTEAFF	TGTGCCAGCAGGTACGAGAGGGGGTATAACACTGAAGCTTTCTTT
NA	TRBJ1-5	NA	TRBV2	CASSGAIGGQTQPQHF	TGTGCCAGCAGTGGGGCCATCGGGGGACAAACTCAGCCCCAGCATTTT
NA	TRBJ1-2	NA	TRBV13	CASSLGRSHGYTF	TGTGCCAGCAGCTTAGGCAGGAGTCATGGCTACACCTTC
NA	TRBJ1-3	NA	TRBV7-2	CASSLTAGSGNTIYF	TGTGCCAGCAGCTTAACGGCAGGTTCTGGAAACACCATATATTTT
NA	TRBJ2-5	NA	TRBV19	CASSISPGRAGGETQYF	TGTGCCAGTAGTATCTCTCCCGGCAGGGCAGGAGGGGAGACCCAGTACTTC
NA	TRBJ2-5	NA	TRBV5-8	CASSLYLAGAMTQYF	TGTGCCAGCAGCTTGTATCTGGCCGGGGCCATGACCCAGTACTTC
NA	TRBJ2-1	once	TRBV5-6	CASSFSNEQFF	TGTGCCAGCAGCTTTTCCAATGAGCAGTTCTTC
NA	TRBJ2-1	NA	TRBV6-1	CASITSIRANEQFF	TGTGCCAGCATCACCTCTATCAGGGCAAATGAGCAGTTCTTC
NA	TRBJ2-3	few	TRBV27	CASSLNRPTDTQYF	TGTGCCAGCAGTTTGAACCGCCCAACAGATACGCAGTATTTT
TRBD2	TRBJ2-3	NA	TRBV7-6	CASSYSGGTDTQYF	TGTGCCAGCAGCTATAGCGGGGGGACAGATACGCAGTATTTT
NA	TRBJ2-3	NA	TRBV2	CASSLDPSTDTQYF	TGTGCCAGCAGTCTTGACCCGAGCACAGATACGCAGTATTTT
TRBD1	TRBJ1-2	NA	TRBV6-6	CASSYMGQLTF	TGTGCCAGCAGTTATATGGGACAGCTGACCTTC
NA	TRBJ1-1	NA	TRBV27	CASSSQGIGEAFF	TGTGCCAGCAGTTCCCAGGGAATCGGTGAAGCTTTCTTT
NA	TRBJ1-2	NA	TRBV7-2	CASSLKRVDYGYTF	TGTGCCAGCAGCTTGAAGAGAGTCGACTATGGCTACACCTTC
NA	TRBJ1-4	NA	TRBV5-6	CASSSFLKTNEKLFF	TGTGCCAGCAGTTCCTTCTTGAAGACTAATGAAAAACTGTTTTTT
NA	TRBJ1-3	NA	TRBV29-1	CSVAEGGAGNTIYF	TGCAGCGTTGCTGAGGGGGGGGCTGGAAACACCATATATTTT
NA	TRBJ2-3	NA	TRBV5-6	CASSFTDTQYF	TGTGCCAGCAGCTTCACAGATACGCAGTATTTT
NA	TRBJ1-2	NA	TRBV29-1	CSVGGTGYDRANYGYTF	TGCAGCGTTGGGGGTACAGGGTACGACAGAGCTAACTATGGCTACACCTTC
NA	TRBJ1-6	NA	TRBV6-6	CASRTGQNNSPLHF	TGTGCCAGCAGAACCGGACAGAATAATTCACCCCTCCACTTT
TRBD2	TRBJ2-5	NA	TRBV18	CASSEGLVETQYF	TGTGCCAGCTCGGAGGGACTAGTGGAGACCCAGTACTTC
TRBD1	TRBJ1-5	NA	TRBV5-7	CASSGGTGWGQPQHF	TGTGCCAGCAGCGGCGGGACAGGGTGGGGTCAGCCCCAGCATTTT
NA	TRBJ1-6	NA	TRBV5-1	CASSLGGTRISSPLHF	TGCGCCAGCAGCTTGGGTGGGACACGGATTAGTTCACCCCTCCACTTT
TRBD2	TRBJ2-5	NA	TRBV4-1	CASSPGTSGGSQEAQYF	TGCGCCAGCAGCCCCGGGACTAGCGGGGGGTCGCAAGAGGCCCAGTACTTC
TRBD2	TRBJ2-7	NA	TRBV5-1	CASSSPREGPSTYEQYF	TGCGCCAGCAGCTCCCCTAGGGAGGGGCCGTCAACCTACGAGCAGTACTTC
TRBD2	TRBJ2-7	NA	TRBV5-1	CASSLVTSGRYEQYF	TGCGCCAGCAGCTTGGTGACTAGCGGGAGGTACGAGCAGTACTTC
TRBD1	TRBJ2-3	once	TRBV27	CASSFRTGRSDTQYF	TGTGCCAGCAGTTTTCGGACAGGGAGATCGGATACGCAGTATTTT